One and the same sample provided the 3 T cell receptor beta chains below, sequenced in a study of response to subunit inactivated influenza vaccine. TCRdb re-called the RT-PCR reads with MiXCR, one entry per CDR3 protein. Of over 400,000 distinct CDR3 sequences in the sample, 10% to 15% are singletons; the top ten hold over 10%. This sample comprised PBMCs from blood, obtained 40 to 50 days after vaccination. Source of these receptors: a man over 45 who received an inactivated influenza vaccine.

V and J are TRBV12-2 and TRBJ1-1; no check of the table's D call, TRBD1, against the DNA was made. TRBV12-2 is deemed a pseudogene. This CDR3 spans 15 amino acids. CDR3 sequence reads: CASRLKQGRNTEAFF. The CDR3 region has the DNA TGTGCAAGTCGCTTAAAACAGGGGAGAAACACTGAAGCTTTCTTT.

This rearrangement joins TRBV6-2 or TRBV6-3 to TRBJ2-4; perhaps TRBD2 as D (5 bases). Germline CDR1 and CDR2: MNHEY and SVGEGT. Trimming stripped 6 bases from V and 0 bases from J, with 12 bases between. The CDR3 covers 15 residues. The CDR3 coding sequence is TGTGCCAGCAGGGGCGGGCCGCTAGCCAAAAACATTCAGTACTTC. Amino acids: CASRGGPLAKNIQYF.

There are a few counts of this clonotype. This chain joins TRBV6-5 and TRBJ2-2, with 7 bases fitting TRBD2. Germline-derived CDR1 and CDR2 are MNHEY and SVGAGI. The CDR3 totals 16 residues. V lost 0 bases to trimming and J lost 7 bases; unmatched junction nucleotides: 8. Here the CDR3 DNA reads TGTGCCAGCAGTTACTCGGAAACTAGCGCGGGCGGGGAGCTGTTTTTT. Protein product: CASSYSETSAGGELFF.